The 28 T cell receptor beta chains listed next were all sequenced from one sample in a study of blood T cell repertoires in COVID-19. The assay was immunoSEQ multiplex PCR, and TCRdb's table has in-frame clones only and misses some. The table lists 85,000 to 100,000 clones, less than 95% of them singletons, with 1.7% in the top ten. Sequenced material: peripheral blood. The receptors originated from a man in his sixties with acute or convalescent COVID-19.

The chain joins TRBV2 to TRBJ1-1, with 9 bases lining up with TRBD1. Unmatched junction bases numbered 7, after V lost 6 bases and J lost 11 bases. The CDR3 consists of 12 residues. The germline V gene has CDR1 SNHLY and CDR2 FYNNEI. CDR3 sequence: CASRGQGGLAFF. CDR3 coding DNA: TGTGCCAGCAGGGGACAGGGCGGTTTGGCTTTCTTT.

The V call is TRBV7-8, the J call TRBJ2-1, with 10 nucleotides matching TRBD1. The CDR3 is 15 amino acids. Germline trimming cut 0 bases from V and 13 bases from J; bases unmatched to any gene: 9. Germline V gene sequence: CDR1 SGHVS, CDR2 FQNEAQ. CDR3 region: CASSLALRTGGEQFF. Here the CDR3 DNA reads TGTGCCAGCAGCTTAGCCCTTAGGACAGGGGGTGAACAGTTCTTC.

The chain joins TRBV2 to TRBJ2-6; 7 bases fit TRBD1. The junction had 5 bases not matched to a gene; V was cut back by 6 bases and J by 0 bases. This CDR3 is built from 16 residues. The germline gives CDR1 SNHLY, CDR2 FYNNEI. The CDR3 region is CASSLDRASGANVLTF. The CDR3 DNA is TGTGCCAGCAGCCTCGACAGGGCCTCTGGGGCCAACGTCCTGACTTTC.

CDR3 coding DNA: TGTGCCAGCAGTTCCAGGGGACAGGGCATTCCTGGCTACACCTTC. It specifies CASSSRGQGIPGYTF. The chain uses TRBV27 and TRBJ1-2; 9 nucleotides line up with TRBD1. The CDR3 runs 15 residues. The J segment lost 7 bases and the V segment lost 4 bases, leaving 10 bases of the junction unmatched. Germline CDR1 reads MNHEY; CDR2 reads SMNVEV (reference sequence).

The chain uses TRBV28 and TRBJ1-6; 9 bases line up with TRBD1. The CDR3 runs 16 residues. Trimming cost V 7 bases and J 0 bases; bases outside gene matches: 4. Looked up from germline, CDR1 is MDHEN and CDR2 is SYDVKM. The CDR3 here is CASTPQGASYNSPLHF. The CDR3 DNA reads as TGTGCCAGCACCCCACAGGGGGCCTCCTATAATTCACCCCTCCACTTT.

V gene TRBV18 combines with J gene TRBJ1-4; 7 bases fit TRBD1. The CDR3 sequence is 15 residues long. Trimming at V came to 4 bases and at J to 3 bases, leaving 5 bases not matched to a gene. CDR1 is KGHSH and CDR2 is LQKENI in the germline V gene. CDR3 DNA sequence: TGTGCCAGCTCACTAGGACAGGCATCTAATGAAAAACTGTTTTTT. Amino acids: CASSLGQASNEKLFF.

V is TRBV11-2 and J is TRBJ2-7, with 8 bases identical to TRBD1. The V gene's germline CDR1 is SGHAT and CDR2 FQNNGV. V lost 5 bases and J lost 5; bases outside the gene matches: 5. The CDR3 runs 13 residues. The CDR3 nucleotides are TGTGCCAGCAGCGCGGACAGGGTGAACGAGCAGTACTTC. This sequence encodes CASSADRVNEQYF.

In DNA form, the CDR3 reads TGTGCCAGCAGTGAAACTAAGAACAATGAGCAGTTCTTC. Translating it yields CASSETKNNEQFF. The rearrangement uses TRBV6-1 and TRBJ2-1; no reliable D call. The germline V gene has CDR1 MNHNS and CDR2 SASEGT. CDR3 length: 13 amino acids. The V end lost 2 bases, the J end lost 5 bases, and 7 bases lay between the germline ends.

The J gene is TRBJ1-2, the V gene TRBV20-1, with D uncertain. V lost 3 bases, J lost 6 bases, and 14 bases lay in between. The germline V gene has CDR1 DFQATT and CDR2 SNEGSKA (reference sequence). The CDR3 totals 13 residues. DNA of the CDR3: TGCAGTGCTAGTCATGACTATGGTGATGGCTACACCTTC. Amino acid sequence: CSASHDYGDGYTF.

V and J are TRBV5-6 and TRBJ2-1; D uncertain. This CDR3 spans 12 amino acids. Trimming took off 0 bases at V and 6 bases at J, with 4 bases between the two ends. From germline, CDR1 is SGHDT and CDR2 YYEEEE. The DNA for the CDR3 is TGTGCCAGCAGCTTGGCAGGCAATGAGCAGTTCTTC. This translates into CASSLAGNEQFF.

V usage is TRBV11-2 and J usage is TRBJ2-3; possibly TRBD2 for D (6 bases). The CDR3 consists of 15 residues. V was pared by 6 bases and J by 2 bases, with 15 bases between. Germline V gives CDR1 SGHAT, CDR2 FQNNGV. CDR3 amino acids: CASRGSGGNTDTQYF. CDR3 DNA: TGTGCCAGCAGAGGGTCTGGGGGGAACACAGATACGCAGTATTTT.

This chain joins TRBV2 and TRBJ1-2; tentative D call: TRBD1 (5 bases). Germline V gives CDR1 SNHLY, CDR2 FYNNEI. Trimming shortened V by 3 bases and J by 2 bases, and 10 bases separated the two germline ends. The length of the CDR3 is 14 residues. The CDR3 region has the DNA TGTGCCAGCAGTGATCAGGGCCTGAACTATGGCTACACCTTC. This sequence encodes CASSDQGLNYGYTF.

This clone has just one count. The junction and the germline gene differ at one end; a read error may be behind it. The rearrangement links TRBV6-1 to TRBJ2-6; D is perhaps TRBD2 (5 bases). This CDR3 is built from 15 residues. CDR1 MNHNS and CDR2 SASEGT come from the germline V gene. For the CDR3, the DNA is TGTGCCAGCAGAGAAGGAGGAACTGGGGCCAACGTCCTGACTTTC. It encodes CASREGGTGANVLTF.

The chain combines TRBV3-1 (or the pseudogene TRBV3-2) with TRBJ1-1; D uncertain. The V gene lost 4 bases and the J gene lost 5 bases, with 14 bases spanning the gap. This CDR3 is built from 14 residues. Germline V CDR1 and CDR2: LGHDT, YNNKEL (reference sequence). The CDR3: CASSPEGFGTEAFF. CDR3 coding DNA: TGTGCCAGCAGCCCAGAGGGCTTTGGGACTGAAGCTTTCTTT.

The chain recombines TRBV13 with TRBJ2-5, with 8 bases identical to TRBD1. The CDR3 totals 15 residues. V dropped 5 bases and J dropped 4; count of bases not matched to a gene: 9. Per germline, CDR1 PRHDT and CDR2 FYEKMQ (reference sequence). The CDR3 region is CASSDRTGKRETQYF. CDR3 DNA sequence: TGTGCCAGCAGCGACAGGACAGGGAAGAGAGAGACCCAGTACTTC. Complete variable domain (other parts from reference TRBV13 and TRBJ2-5): AAGVIQSPRHLIKEKRETATLKCYPIPRHDTVYWYQQGPGQDPQFLISFYEKMQSDKGSIPDRFSAQQFSDYHSELNMSSLELGDSALYFCASSDRTGKRETQYFGPGTRLLVL.

Notes on this clone: This sample also contains other DNA sequences that code for the same CDR3. This chain joins TRBV5-1 and TRBJ1-3; D is unclear. The germline V and J ends were trimmed by 4 bases and 0 bases, with 8 bases remaining between them. Germline V gives CDR1 SGHRS, CDR2 YFSETQ. CDR3 length: 14 residues. As DNA, the CDR3 is TGCGCCAGCAGCCCGGGATCCTCTGGAAACACCATATATTTT. This sequence encodes CASSPGSSGNTIYF.

This clone was detected only a few times. The rearrangement uses TRBV19 and TRBJ1-1; 7 bases agree with TRBD1. CDR1 is LNHDA, CDR2 SQIVND, per germline (reference sequence). V lost 9 bases and J lost 1; bases outside the gene matches: 11. This CDR3 is built from 15 residues. CDR3 protein: CASRDRAIWNTEAFF. CDR3 sequence (DNA): TGTGCCAGCCGCGACAGGGCTATATGGAACACTGAAGCTTTCTTT.

The gene calls are TRBV3-1 (or the pseudogene TRBV3-2) and TRBJ1-5; 10 nucleotides match TRBD1. The CDR3 covers 16 residues. The germline V gene has CDR1 LGHDT and CDR2 YNNKEL (reference sequence). V lost 4 bases to trimming and J lost 0 bases; unmatched junction nucleotides: 3. CDR3 residues: CASSLTGGNSNQPQHF. Written as DNA, the CDR3 is TGTGCCAGCAGCCTGACAGGGGGCAATAGCAATCAGCCCCAGCATTTT.

The gene calls are TRBV3-1 (or the pseudogene TRBV3-2) and TRBJ1-3; D ambiguous. Germline loops: CDR1 LGHDT, CDR2 YNNKEL (reference sequence). CDR3 length equals 16 residues. V lost 3 bases to trimming and J lost 2 bases, with 14 bases between them. The CDR3 region has the DNA TGTGCCAGCAGCCACGGGGAAACCCTTCCTGGAAACACCATATATTTT. Residues: CASSHGETLPGNTIYF.

In this sample, this clone turned up a few times. Because the CDR3's place on the DNA is in doubt, the DNA is left out and the CDR3 is given as listed by TCRdb. J is TRBJ1-6 and V is TRBV12-2; the table's D call, TRBD1, was not checked against the DNA. TRBV12-2 represents a pseudogene. From its first to its last residue, the CDR3 has 15 amino acids. CDR3 sequence reads: CASRLVGTGASPLHF.

This chain links TRBV5-1 with TRBJ2-3; maybe TRBD1 (6 bases). The CDR3 runs 15 residues. V was trimmed by 0 bases and J by 6 bases, leaving 14 bases between them. The germline V gene encodes CDR1 SGHRS and CDR2 YFSETQ. CDR3 sequence: CASSLAEQGLDTQYF. The DNA for the CDR3 is TGCGCCAGCAGCTTGGCCGAACAGGGTCTCGATACGCAGTATTTT.

The chain combines TRBV5-1 with TRBJ2-2; 9 bases fit TRBD1. The CDR3 covers 15 residues. Germline V gene sequence: CDR1 SGHRS, CDR2 YFSETQ. V gave up 5 bases and J gave up 0 bases; unmatched junction bases: 2. In nucleotides, the CDR3 is TGCGCCAGCAGGGGACAGGGATCGAACACCGGGGAGCTGTTTTTT. The encoded protein is CASRGQGSNTGELFF.

This chain links TRBV25-1 with TRBJ1-2; TRBD1 matches 8 bases. The CDR3 loop spans 16 amino acids. The germline V gene encodes CDR1 MGHDK and CDR2 SYGVNS. The V and J ends lost 3 bases and 3 bases, in that order; junction bases with no gene match: 9. The CDR3 DNA reads as TGTGCCAGCAGTGACGCAAATCCGGGACAGGACTATGGCTACACCTTC. Encoded protein: CASSDANPGQDYGYTF.

The CDR3 DNA reads as TGTGCCAGCAGCAAGGGGGGGCTCTTAAGATTGGGCACTGAAGCTTTCTTT. It specifies CASSKGGLLRLGTEAFF. The J gene is TRBJ1-1, the V gene TRBV6-2 or TRBV6-3, with D tentatively TRBD1 (6 bases). V lost 6 bases and J 4 bases, leaving 24 bases between the germline ends. There are 17 residues in the CDR3. Germline CDR1 reads MNHEY; CDR2 reads SVGEGT.

The rearrangement joins TRBV6-2 or TRBV6-3 to TRBJ1-5, with D hard to call. The V gene's germline CDR1 is MNHEY and CDR2 SVGEGT. This CDR3 is built from 12 residues. Trimming removed 4 bases at V and 10 bases at J, with 11 bases between. CDR3 loop: CASSSPGLPQHF. DNA of the CDR3: TGTGCCAGCAGTTCACCCGGACTTCCCCAGCATTTT.

V is TRBV12-3 or TRBV12-4 and J is TRBJ1-1, with a weak D call TRBD1 (5 bases). The CDR3 has 13 amino acids. Trimming removed 5 bases from V and 1 base from J, with 8 bases in between. As DNA, the CDR3 is TGTGCCAGCAGTGACAGCCAGAACACTGAAGCTTTCTTT. It codes for CASSDSQNTEAFF.

A single count supports this clone. The chain carries TRBV5-1 and TRBJ1-4; 8 positions agree with TRBD1. Germline CDR1 reads SGHRS; CDR2 reads YFSETQ. Trimming at V came to 4 bases and at J to 2 bases, leaving 1 base not matched to a gene. This CDR3 spans 14 amino acids. This CDR3 is CASSRTGTNEKLFF. CDR3 nucleotides: TGCGCCAGCAGCAGGACAGGGACTAATGAAAAACTGTTTTTT.

The rearrangement joins TRBV30 to TRBJ2-5; perhaps TRBD2 as D (5 bases). CDR1 is GTSNPN, CDR2 SVGIG, per germline (reference sequence). CDR3 length: 13 amino acids. With 0 bases removed from V and 5 bases from J, the gap between germline ends came to 10 bases. The CDR3 DNA reads as TGTGCCTGGAGTGTACGACGAGGGGAGACCCAGTACTTC. Amino acids: CAWSVRRGETQYF.